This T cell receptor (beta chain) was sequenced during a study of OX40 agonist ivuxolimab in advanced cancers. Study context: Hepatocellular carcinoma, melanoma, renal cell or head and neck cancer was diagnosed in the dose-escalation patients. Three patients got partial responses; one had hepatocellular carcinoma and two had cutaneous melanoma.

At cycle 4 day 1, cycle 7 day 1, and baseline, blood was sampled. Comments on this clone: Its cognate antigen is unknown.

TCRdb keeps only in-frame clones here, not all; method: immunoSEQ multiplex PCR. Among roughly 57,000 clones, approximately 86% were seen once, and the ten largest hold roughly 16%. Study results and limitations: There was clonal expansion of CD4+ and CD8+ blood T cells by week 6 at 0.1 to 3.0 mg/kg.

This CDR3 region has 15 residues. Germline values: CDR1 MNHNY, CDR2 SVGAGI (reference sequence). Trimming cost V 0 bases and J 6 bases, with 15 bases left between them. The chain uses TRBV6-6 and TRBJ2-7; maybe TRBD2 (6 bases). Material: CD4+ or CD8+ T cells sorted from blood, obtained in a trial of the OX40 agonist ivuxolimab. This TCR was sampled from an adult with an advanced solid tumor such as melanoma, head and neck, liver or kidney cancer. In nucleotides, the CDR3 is TGTGCCAGCAGTTACTCCCCCCCGGGAGTTGGCGAGCAGTACTTC. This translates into CASSYSPPGVGEQYF.